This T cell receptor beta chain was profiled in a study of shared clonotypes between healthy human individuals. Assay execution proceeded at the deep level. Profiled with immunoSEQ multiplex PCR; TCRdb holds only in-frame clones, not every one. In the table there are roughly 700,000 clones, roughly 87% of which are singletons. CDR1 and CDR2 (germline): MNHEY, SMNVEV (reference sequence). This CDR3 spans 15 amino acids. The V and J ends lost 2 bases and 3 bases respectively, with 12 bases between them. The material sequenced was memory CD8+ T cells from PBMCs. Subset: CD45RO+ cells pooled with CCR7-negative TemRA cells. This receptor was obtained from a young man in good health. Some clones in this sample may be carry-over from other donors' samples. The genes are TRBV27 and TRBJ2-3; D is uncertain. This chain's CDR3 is CASSLRTGLTDTQYF. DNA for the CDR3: TGTGCCAGCAGTTTAAGGACGGGTTTGACAGATACGCAGTATTTT.